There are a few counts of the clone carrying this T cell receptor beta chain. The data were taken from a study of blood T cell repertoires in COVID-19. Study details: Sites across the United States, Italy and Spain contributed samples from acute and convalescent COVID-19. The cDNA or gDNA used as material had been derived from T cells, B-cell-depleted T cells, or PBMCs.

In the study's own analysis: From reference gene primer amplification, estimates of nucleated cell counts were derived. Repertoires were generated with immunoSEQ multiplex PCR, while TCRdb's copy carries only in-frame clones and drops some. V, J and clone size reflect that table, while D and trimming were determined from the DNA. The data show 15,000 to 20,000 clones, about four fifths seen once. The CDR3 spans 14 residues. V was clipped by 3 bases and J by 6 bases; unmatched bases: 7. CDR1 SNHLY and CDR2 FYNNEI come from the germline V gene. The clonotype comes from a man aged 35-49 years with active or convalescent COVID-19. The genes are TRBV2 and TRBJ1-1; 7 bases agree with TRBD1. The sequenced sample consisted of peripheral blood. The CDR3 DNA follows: TGTGCCAGCAGTGAGGAGACAGGGAGTCCTGAAGCTTTCTTT. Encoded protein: CASSEETGSPEAFF. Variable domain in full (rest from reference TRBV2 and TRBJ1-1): EPEVTQTPSHQVTQMGQEVILRCVPISNHLYFYWYRQILGQKVEFLVSFYNNEISEKSEIFDDQFSVERPDGSNFTLKIRSTKLEDSAMYFCASSEETGSPEAFFGQGTRLTVV.